This T cell receptor (beta chain) emerged from a study of patients and donors after allogeneic stem cell transplantation. TCRdb reanalysed the RT-PCR reads using MiXCR and keeps one entry per CDR3 protein. Among 150,000 to 200,000 distinct CDR3 sequences, more than 35% were seen once, and the ten largest hold 33%. CDR3 length: 14 amino acids. The ends were cut back, 0 bases at V and 8 bases at J, with 11 bases in the middle. Germline V lookup: CDR1 SGHVS, CDR2 FNYEAQ. The sequencing sample was made of blood, either unsorted or a sorted T cell fraction (not recorded which). V gene TRBV7-6 combines with J gene TRBJ2-1, with D perhaps matching TRBD2 (5 bases). The clonotype originates from a human donor who was either an allogeneic HSCT recipient or a stem cell or donor lymphocyte infusion donor (not recorded which). It is not recorded whose cells these are; they may come from a transplant donor. CDR3 sequence (DNA): TGTGCCAGCAGCTTAGCGGGGAGAAGCGATGAGCAGTTCTTC. This codes for CASSLAGRSDEQFF.